Detailed here is one TCR beta chain. The CDR3 extends over 15 amino acids. With 7 bases clipped from V and 7 bases from J, the junction kept 10 bases outside the gene matches. Germline CDR1 and CDR2: SNHLY and FYNNEI. As processed by the authors: Junction-only sequences produced by ImmunoSEQ had no quality scores, so filtering differed. Clones were read by immunoSEQ multiplex PCR, and TCRdb kept only the in-frame ones, dropping some. The V and J calls and the clone size are those of that table, but D and trimming were determined from the DNA. Of around 2.3 million clones detected, 90% to 96% appear once; the ten largest clones hold about 0.13%. The sample is drawn from a study of shared clonotypes between healthy human individuals.

This rearrangement joins TRBV2 to TRBJ2-2, with TRBD1 matching 9 bases. The sample comprised naive CD4+ T cells sorted from blood. Stated subset: CD45RA+ positively selected. This sequence was found in a man aged 18-30 years in good health. The CDR3 nucleotides are TGTGCCAGCAAACAAGGACAGGGGTGGAGCGGGGAGCTGTTTTTT. This translates into CASKQGQGWSGELFF. Based on the CDR3 plus reference TRBV2 and TRBJ2-2, the full variable domain is EPEVTQTPSHQVTQMGQEVILRCVPISNHLYFYWYRQILGQKVEFLVSFYNNEISEKSEIFDDQFSVERPDGSNFTLKIRSTKLEDSAMYFCASKQGQGWSGELFFGEGSRLTVL.